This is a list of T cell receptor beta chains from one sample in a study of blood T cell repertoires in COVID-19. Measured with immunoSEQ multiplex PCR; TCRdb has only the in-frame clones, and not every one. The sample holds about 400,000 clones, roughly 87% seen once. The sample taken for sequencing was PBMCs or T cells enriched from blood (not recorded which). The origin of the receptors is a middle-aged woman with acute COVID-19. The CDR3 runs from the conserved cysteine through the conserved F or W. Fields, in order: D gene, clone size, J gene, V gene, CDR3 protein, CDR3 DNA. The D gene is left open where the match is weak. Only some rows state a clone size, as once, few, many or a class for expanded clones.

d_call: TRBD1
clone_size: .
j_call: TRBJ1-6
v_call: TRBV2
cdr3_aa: CASSEVTGENSPLHF
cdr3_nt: TGTGCCAGCAGTGAAGTGACAGGGGAGAATTCACCCCTCCACTTT

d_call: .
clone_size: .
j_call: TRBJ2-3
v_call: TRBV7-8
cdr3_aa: CASSLAVGSLDTQYF
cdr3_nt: TGTGCCAGCAGCTTAGCTGTGGGTAGCCTGGATACGCAGTATTTT

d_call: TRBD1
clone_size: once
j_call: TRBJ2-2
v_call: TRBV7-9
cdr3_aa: CASSLEGQGAGELFF
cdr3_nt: TGTGCCAGCAGCTTAGAGGGACAGGGAGCCGGGGAGCTGTTTTTT

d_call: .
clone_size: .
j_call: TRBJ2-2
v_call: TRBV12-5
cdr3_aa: CASGSQGGAGELFF
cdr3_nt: TGTGCTAGTGGTTCGCAGGGGGGAGCCGGGGAGCTGTTTTTT

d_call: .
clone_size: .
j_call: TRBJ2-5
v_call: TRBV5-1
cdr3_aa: CASSFLATQETQYF
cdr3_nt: TGCGCCAGCAGCTTTCTAGCGACACAAGAGACCCAGTACTTC

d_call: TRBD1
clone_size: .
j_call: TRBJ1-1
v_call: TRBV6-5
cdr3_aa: CASSSGQVNTEAFF
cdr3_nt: TGTGCCAGCAGTAGCGGACAGGTGAACACTGAAGCTTTCTTT

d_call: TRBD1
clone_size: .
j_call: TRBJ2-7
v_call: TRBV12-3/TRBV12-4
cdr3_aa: CASSFTGDNEQYF
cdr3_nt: TGTGCCAGCAGTTTTACAGGGGACAACGAGCAGTACTTC

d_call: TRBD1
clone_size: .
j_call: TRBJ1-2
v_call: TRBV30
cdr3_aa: CAWSPGTGEGYTF
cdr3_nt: TGTGCCTGGAGTCCGGGGACAGGGGAAGGCTACACCTTC

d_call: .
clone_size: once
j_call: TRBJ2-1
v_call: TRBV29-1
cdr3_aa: CSVAGAIEQFF
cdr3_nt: TGCAGCGTTGCAGGGGCCATTGAGCAGTTCTTC

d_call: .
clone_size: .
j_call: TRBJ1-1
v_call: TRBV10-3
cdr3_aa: CAISPDGDLTEAFF
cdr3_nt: TGTGCCATCAGCCCGGACGGGGATCTGACTGAAGCTTTCTTT

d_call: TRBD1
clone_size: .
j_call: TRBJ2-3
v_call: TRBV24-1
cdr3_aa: CATSEMDRGGADTQYF
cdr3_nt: TGTGCCACCAGTGAAATGGACAGGGGAGGCGCAGATACGCAGTATTTT

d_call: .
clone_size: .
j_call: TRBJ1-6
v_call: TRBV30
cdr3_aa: CAWSAPGSLSSYNSPLHF
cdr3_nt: TGTGCCTGGAGCGCCCCGGGGAGCCTGAGCTCCTATAATTCACCCCTCCACTTT

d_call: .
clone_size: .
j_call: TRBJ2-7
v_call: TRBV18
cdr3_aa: CASSQDTDLREQYF
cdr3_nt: TGTGCCAGCTCGCAGGATACAGATCTCCGCGAGCAGTACTTC

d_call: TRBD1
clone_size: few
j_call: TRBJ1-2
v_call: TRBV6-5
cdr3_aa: CASSYSGQGAHYGYTF
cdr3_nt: TGTGCCAGCAGTTACTCGGGACAGGGGGCCCACTATGGCTACACCTTC

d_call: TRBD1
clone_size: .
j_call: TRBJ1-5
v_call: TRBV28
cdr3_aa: CASSLGQGNNQPQHF
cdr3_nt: TGTGCCAGCAGTTTGGGACAGGGTAATAATCAGCCCCAGCATTTT

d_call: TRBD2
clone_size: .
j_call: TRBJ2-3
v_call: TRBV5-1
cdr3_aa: CASSLSLSGGADTQYF
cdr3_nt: TGCGCCAGCAGCTTGTCTCTTAGCGGGGGGGCAGATACGCAGTATTTT

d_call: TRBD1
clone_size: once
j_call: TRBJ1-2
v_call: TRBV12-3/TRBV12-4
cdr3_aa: CASSRQGSNGYTF
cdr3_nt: TGTGCCAGCAGCCGACAGGGGTCAAATGGCTACACCTTC

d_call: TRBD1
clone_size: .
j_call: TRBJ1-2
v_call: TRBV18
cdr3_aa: CASSPDRDYGYTF
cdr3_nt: TGTGCCAGCTCACCCGACAGGGACTATGGCTACACCTTC

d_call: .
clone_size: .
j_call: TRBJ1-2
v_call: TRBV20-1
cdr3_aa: CSASGENGYTF
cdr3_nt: TGCAGTGCTTCAGGGGAGAATGGCTACACCTTC

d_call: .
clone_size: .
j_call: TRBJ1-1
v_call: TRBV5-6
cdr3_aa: CASTHRTGTMNTEAFF
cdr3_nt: TGTGCCAGCACCCACCGAACCGGGACAATGAACACTGAAGCTTTCTTT